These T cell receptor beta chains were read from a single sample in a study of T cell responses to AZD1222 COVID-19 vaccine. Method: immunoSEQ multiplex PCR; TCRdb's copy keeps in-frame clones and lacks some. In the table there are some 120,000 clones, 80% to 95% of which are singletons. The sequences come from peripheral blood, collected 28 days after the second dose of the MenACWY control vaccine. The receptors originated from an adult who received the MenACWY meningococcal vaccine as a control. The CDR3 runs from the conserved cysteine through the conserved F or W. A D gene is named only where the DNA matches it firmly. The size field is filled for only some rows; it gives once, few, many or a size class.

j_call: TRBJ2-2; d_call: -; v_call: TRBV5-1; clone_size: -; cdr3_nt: TGCGCCAGCAGCTTGGGAGGGGCTTCAAACACCGGGGAGCTGTTTTTT; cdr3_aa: CASSLGGASNTGELFF
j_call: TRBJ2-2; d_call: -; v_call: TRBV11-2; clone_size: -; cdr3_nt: TGTGCCAGCAGCCAAAGGGTGGGACCAAGGGCGAAAGGGGAGCTGTTTTTT; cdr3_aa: CASSQRVGPRAKGELFF
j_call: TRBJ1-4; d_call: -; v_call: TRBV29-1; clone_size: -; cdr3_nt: TGCAGCGTTGAAGACCCTGCAACTAATGAAAAACTGTTTTTT; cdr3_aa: CSVEDPATNEKLFF
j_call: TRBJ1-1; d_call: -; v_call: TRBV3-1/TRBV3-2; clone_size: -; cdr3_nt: TGTGCCAGCAGCCCCGCAGGCTGGGGCACTGAAGCTTTCTTT; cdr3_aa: CASSPAGWGTEAFF
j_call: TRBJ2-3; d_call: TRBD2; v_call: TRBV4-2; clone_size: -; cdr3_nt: TGTGCCAGCAGCCGCCAGACTAGCGGGGGGGCAGATACGCAGTATTTT; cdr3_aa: CASSRQTSGGADTQYF
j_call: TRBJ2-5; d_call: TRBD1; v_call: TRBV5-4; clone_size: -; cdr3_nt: TGTGCCAGCAGCTTGGTACAGGGGGGTCAAGAGACCCAGTACTTC; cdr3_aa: CASSLVQGGQETQYF
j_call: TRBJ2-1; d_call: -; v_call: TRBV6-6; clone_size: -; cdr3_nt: TGTGCCAGCAGACTACAGCAACACAATGAGCAGTTCTTC; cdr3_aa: CASRLQQHNEQFF
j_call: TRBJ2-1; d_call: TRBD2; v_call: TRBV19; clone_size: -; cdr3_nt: TGTGCCAGTAGTATTTCCAGCGGGATCGGTCGGGAGCAGTTCTTC; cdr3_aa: CASSISSGIGREQFF
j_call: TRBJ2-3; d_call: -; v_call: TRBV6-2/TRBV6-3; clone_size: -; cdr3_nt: TGTGCCAGCAGCGACACAGATACGCAGTATTTT; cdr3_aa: CASSDTDTQYF
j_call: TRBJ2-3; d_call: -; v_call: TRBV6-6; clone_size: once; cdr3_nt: TGTGCCAGCAGTCCTGATTACACCTCCGCAGATACGCAGTATTTT; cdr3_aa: CASSPDYTSADTQYF
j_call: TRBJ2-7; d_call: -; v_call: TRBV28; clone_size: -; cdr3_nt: TGTGCCAGCAGTTTAGAAAGCTACGAGCAGTACTTC; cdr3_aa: CASSLESYEQYF
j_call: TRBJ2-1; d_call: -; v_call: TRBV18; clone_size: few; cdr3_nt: TGTGCCAGCTCAAGCAGCGGGTCCTACAATGAGCAGTTCTTC; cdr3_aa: CASSSSGSYNEQFF
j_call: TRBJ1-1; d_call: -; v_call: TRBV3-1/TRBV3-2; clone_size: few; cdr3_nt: TGTGCCAGCAGCCAAGATCCGGGGAATAGTGAAGCTTTCTTT; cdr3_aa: CASSQDPGNSEAFF
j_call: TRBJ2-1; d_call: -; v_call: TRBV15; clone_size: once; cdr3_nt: TGTGCCACCAGCAGAGACCGGGACCTCCGGTGGGAGCAGTTCTTC; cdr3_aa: CATSRDRDLRWEQFF
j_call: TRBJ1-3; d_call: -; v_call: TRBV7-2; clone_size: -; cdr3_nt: TGTGCCAGCAGCTTTATGGGCTCTGGAAACACCATATATTTT; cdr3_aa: CASSFMGSGNTIYF
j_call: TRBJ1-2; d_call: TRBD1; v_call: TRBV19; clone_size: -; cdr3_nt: TGTGCCAGTAGTCCGGACAGGGGCTATGGCTACACCTTC; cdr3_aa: CASSPDRGYGYTF
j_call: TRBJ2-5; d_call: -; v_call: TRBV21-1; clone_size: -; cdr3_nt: TGTGCCAGCAGCAACCTGGGACTAGCGACGCAAGAGACCCAGTACTTC; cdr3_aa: CASSNLGLATQETQYF
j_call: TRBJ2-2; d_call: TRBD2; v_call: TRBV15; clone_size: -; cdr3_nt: TGTGCCACCAGCAGAGAGGGACTAGCGGGCGGGGAGCTGTTTTTT; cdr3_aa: CATSREGLAGGELFF
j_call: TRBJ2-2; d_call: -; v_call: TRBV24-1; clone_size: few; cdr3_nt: TGTGCCACCAGTGATTTTTCAGGGGGGGGAACCGGGGAGCTGTTTTTT; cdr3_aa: CATSDFSGGGTGELFF
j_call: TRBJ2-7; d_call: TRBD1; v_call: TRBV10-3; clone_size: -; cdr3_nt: TGTGCCATCAGTGTGGGGACAGCTTCGGGGGAGCAGTACTTC; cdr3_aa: CAISVGTASGEQYF
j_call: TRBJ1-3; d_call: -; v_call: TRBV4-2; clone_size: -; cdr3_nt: TGTGCCAGCAGCCAAACTGGAAACACCATATATTTT; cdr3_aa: CASSQTGNTIYF
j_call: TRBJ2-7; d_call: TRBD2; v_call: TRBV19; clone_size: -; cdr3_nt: TGTGCCAGTAGTATTGTACTAGCGAACCACGAGCAGTACTTC; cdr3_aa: CASSIVLANHEQYF
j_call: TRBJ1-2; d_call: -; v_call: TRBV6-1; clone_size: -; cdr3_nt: TGTGCCAGCAGTGAATCGGGGGAGGGTCGGGGCTACACCTTC; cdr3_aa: CASSESGEGRGYTF
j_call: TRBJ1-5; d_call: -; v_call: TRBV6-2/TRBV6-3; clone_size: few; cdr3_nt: TGTGCCAGCAGTTACTCGATGTATCGACAGCCTAATCAGCCCCAGCATTTT; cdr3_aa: CASSYSMYRQPNQPQHF
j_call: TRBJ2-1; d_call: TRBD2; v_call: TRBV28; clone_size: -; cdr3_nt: TGTGCCAGCAGGCGGGGGGGGACTAACGATGAGCAGTTCTTC; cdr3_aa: CASRRGGTNDEQFF
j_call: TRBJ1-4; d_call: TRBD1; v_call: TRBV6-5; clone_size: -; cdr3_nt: TGTGCCAGCAGTTTCCGGGACAGGGGGGGAAAACTGTTTTTT; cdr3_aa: CASSFRDRGGKLFF
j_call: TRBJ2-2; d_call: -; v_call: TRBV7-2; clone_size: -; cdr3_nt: TGTGCCAGCAGCTTAGTCGGCAGGCACACCGGGGAGCTGTTTTTT; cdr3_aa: CASSLVGRHTGELFF
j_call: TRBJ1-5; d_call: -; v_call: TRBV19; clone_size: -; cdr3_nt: TGTGCCAGTAGTGGGCTCCCCAGGAGCAATCAGCCCCAGCATTTT; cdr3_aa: CASSGLPRSNQPQHF
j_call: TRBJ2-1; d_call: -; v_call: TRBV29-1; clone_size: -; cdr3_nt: TGCAGCGTCGAGACCGGGGCAGGTGAGCAGTTCTTC; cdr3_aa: CSVETGAGEQFF
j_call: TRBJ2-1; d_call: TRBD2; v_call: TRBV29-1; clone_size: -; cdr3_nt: TGCAGCGTACGACTAGCCCTATACAATGAGCAGTTCTTC; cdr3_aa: CSVRLALYNEQFF
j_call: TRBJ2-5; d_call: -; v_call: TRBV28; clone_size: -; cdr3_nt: TGTGCCAGCACTAACAGGGCGCCCGGGAAGACCCAGTACTTC; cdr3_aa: CASTNRAPGKTQYF
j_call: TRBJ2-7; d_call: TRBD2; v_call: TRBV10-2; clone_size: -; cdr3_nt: TGCGCCAGCACCCAACTAGCGGGAGGGCCGGGCGAGCAGTACTTC; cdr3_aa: CASTQLAGGPGEQYF
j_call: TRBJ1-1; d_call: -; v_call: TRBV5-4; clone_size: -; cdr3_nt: TGTGCCAGCAGCCCGTGGACTGACAGGCGCACTGAAGCTTTCTTT; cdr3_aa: CASSPWTDRRTEAFF
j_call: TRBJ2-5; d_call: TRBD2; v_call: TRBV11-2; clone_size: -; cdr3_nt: TGTGCCAGCAGCCCCCGTCCTAGCGGGGGGTGGGGAGAGACCCAGTACTTC; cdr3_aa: CASSPRPSGGWGETQYF
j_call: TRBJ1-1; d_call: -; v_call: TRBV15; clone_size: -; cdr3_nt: TGTGCCACCAGCAGAGAAAGGGTGCCCACTGAAGCTTTCTTT; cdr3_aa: CATSRERVPTEAFF
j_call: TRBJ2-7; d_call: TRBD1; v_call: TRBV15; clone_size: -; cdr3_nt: TGTGCCACCAGCTTCCGGGACAGGGAGGACGAGCAGTACTTC; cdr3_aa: CATSFRDREDEQYF
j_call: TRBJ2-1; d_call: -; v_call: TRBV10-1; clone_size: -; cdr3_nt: TGCGCCTGCTGTGGGCGGGGAGGGGGCTCCTACAATGAGCAGTTCTTC; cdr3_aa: CACCGRGGGSYNEQFF
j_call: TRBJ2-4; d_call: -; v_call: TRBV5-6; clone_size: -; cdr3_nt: TGTGCCAGCAGCCCCGGGACAAGTGGTTACATTCAGTACTTC; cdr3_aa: CASSPGTSGYIQYF
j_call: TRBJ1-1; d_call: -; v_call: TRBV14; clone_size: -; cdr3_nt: TGTGCCAGCAGTCCCAGGGGACTTGCCACTGAAGCTTTCTTT; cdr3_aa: CASSPRGLATEAFF
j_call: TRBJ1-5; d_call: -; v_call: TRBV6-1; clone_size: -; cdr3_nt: TGTGCCAGCAGTGAATTGGAGTGGTATAGCAATCAGCCCCAGCATTTT; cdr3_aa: CASSELEWYSNQPQHF
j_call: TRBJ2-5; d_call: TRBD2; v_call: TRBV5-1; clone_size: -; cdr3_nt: TGCGCCAGCACCGAAGGGGTAGCGGGGGGACAAGAGACCCAGTACTTC; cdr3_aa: CASTEGVAGGQETQYF
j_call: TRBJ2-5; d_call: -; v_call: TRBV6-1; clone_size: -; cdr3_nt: TGTGCCAGCAGTGAAGCGCTGGTGGAAGAGACCCAGTACTTC; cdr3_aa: CASSEALVEETQYF
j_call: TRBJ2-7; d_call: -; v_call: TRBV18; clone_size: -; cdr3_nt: TGTGCCAGCTCATCCGGGACGGCCTCCTACGAGCAGTACTTC; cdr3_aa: CASSSGTASYEQYF
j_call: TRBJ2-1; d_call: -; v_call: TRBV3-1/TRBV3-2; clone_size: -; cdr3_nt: TGTGCCAGCAGCCAGGGGCTTATCAATGAGCAGTTCTTC; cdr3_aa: CASSQGLINEQFF
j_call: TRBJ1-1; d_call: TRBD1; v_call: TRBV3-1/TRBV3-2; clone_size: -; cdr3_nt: TGTGCCAGCAGCCCCCTGGGACAGGGAGACACTGAAGCTTTCTTT; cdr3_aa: CASSPLGQGDTEAFF
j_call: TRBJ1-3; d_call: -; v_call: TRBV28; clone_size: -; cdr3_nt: TGTGCCAGCAGTCCCCCGGGACATGCAACTGGAAACACCATATATTTT; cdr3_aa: CASSPPGHATGNTIYF
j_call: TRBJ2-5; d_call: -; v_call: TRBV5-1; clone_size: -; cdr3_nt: TGCGCCAGCAGCTTGATAGTGGAAGAGACCCAGTACTTC; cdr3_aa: CASSLIVEETQYF
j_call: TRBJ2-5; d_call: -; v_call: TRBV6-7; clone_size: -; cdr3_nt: TGTGCCAGCAGTTACTCTTATCTCCGGGGTCAAAGGGAGACCCAGTACTTC; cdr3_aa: CASSYSYLRGQRETQYF
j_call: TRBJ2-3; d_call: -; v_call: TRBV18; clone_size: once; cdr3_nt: TGTGCCAGCTCACCATCATTTACAGATACGCAGTATTTT; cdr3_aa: CASSPSFTDTQYF
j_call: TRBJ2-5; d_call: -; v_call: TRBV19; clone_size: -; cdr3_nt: TGTGCCAGTAGTACGGGGGAGACCCAGTACTTC; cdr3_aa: CASSTGETQYF
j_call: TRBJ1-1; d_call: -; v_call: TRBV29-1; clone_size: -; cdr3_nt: TGCAGCGTTGTGCCTACAGGAACTGAAGCTTTCTTT; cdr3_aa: CSVVPTGTEAFF
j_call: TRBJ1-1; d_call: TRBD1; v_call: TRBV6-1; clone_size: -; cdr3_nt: TGTGCCAGCAGAGAGACAGGGGGGAACACTGAAGCTTTCTTT; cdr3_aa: CASRETGGNTEAFF
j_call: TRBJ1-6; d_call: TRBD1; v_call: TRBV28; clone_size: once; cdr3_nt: TGTGCCAGCAGCCGGATCGGACAGGGGTTTTCACCCCTCCACTTT; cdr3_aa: CASSRIGQGFSPLHF
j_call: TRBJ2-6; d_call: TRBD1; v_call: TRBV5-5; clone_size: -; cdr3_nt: TGTGCCAGCAGCGGACTGACAGGGGGCGCTGGGGCCAACGTCCTGACTTTC; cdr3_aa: CASSGLTGGAGANVLTF